The 24 T cell receptor beta chains reported below all come from one sample, sequenced in a study of regulatory T cells in long-lasting Graves disease. Arm-PCR with iRepertoire HTBI primers amplified the CDR3 regions for these TCR beta libraries. TCRdb recomputed calls from the multiplex PCR reads with MiXCR, one row per CDR3 protein. The sample yields roughly 700,000 distinct CDR3 sequences, about 30% seen once. Time point reported: persistent/refractory GD, antithyroid drugs over 5 years with positive TRAb. The TCR library was made from RNA extracted from PBMCs. Here the sequenced sample was peripheral blood mononuclear cells (PBMCs), taken when the disease was refractory, from a patient treated with antithyroid drugs. The receptor set was obtained from a female donor with Graves disease.

The chain carries TRBV30 and TRBJ2-2; D gene uncertain. The CDR3 contains 12 residues. Germline V gene lookup returns CDR1 GTSNPN and CDR2 SVGIG (reference sequence). Trimming removed 3 bases from V and 1 base from J, with 3 bases in between. The CDR3: CAWRGNTGELFF. The CDR3 DNA sequence: TGTGCCTGGAGAGGGAACACCGGGGAGCTGTTTTTT.

This clonotype was observed a few times. The rearrangement links TRBV7-7 to TRBJ2-5, with D perhaps given as TRBD1 or TRBD2 (5 bases each). CDR3 length: 16 residues. Germline V gene data show CDR1 as SSHAT and CDR2 as FNYEAQ (reference sequence). The V end lost 1 base, the J end lost 3 bases, and 15 bases lay between the germline ends. The CDR3 bases are TGTGCCAGCAGCTTAGGAGGGACCCGAGGCGAAGAGACCCAGTACTTC. It encodes CASSLGGTRGEETQYF.

The chain links TRBV10-3 to TRBJ1-5, with D possibly matching TRBD1 (6 bases). Germline values: CDR1 ENHRY, CDR2 SYGVKD. The CDR3 covers 14 residues. The V end lost 4 bases, the J end lost 4 bases, and 11 bases lay between the germline ends. CDR3 nucleotide sequence: TGTGCCATCAGTGTACAGGGAGGGAATCAGCCCCAGCATTTT. As protein: CAISVQGGNQPQHF.

The rearrangement uses TRBV29-1 and TRBJ1-4, with D possibly TRBD1 on 6 matching bases. V lost 1 base to trimming and J lost 7 bases, with 10 bases between them. The CDR3 has 13 amino acids. The germline gives CDR1 SQVTM, CDR2 ANQGSEA. CDR3 bases: TGCAGCGTTGAAGCGGGGGGCGGTGAAAAACTGTTTTTT. It yields the protein CSVEAGGGEKLFF.

This clonotype was detected a few times. CDR3 sequence: CASNPTSYDRELFF. DNA of the CDR3: TGTGCCAGCAACCCGACAAGCTATGACCGGGAGCTGTTTTTT. J is TRBJ2-2 and V is TRBV12-3 or TRBV12-4; D not certain. The CDR3 totals 14 residues. Trimming shortened V by 7 bases and J by 9 bases, and 18 bases separated the two germline ends.

This clonotype was detected a few times. This chain joins TRBV12-3 or TRBV12-4 and TRBJ1-2; 7 positions match TRBD1. The CDR3 has 13 residues. Trimming took 3 bases from V and 7 from J; bases not matched to a gene: 5. The CDR3 loop reads CASSFRGKSGYTF. CDR3 DNA: TGTGCCAGCAGTTTCAGGGGGAAGTCTGGCTACACCTTC.

This clonotype occurred a few times. This chain uses TRBV30 with TRBJ2-2; no firm D call. The CDR3 totals 13 residues. CDR1 and CDR2 from the germline V gene are GTSNPN and SVGIG (reference sequence). V was clipped by 2 bases and J by 1 base, with 5 bases between them. Written as DNA, the CDR3 is TGTGCCTGGAGTTCAGTGAACACCGGGGAGCTGTTTTTT. Encoded protein: CAWSSVNTGELFF.

This clonotype came up a few times. This chain uses TRBV12-3 or TRBV12-4 with TRBJ1-5, with 9 bases fitting TRBD1. The V and J ends lost 2 bases and 4 bases, in that order; junction bases with no gene match: 9. The CDR3 extends over 17 amino acids. The CDR3 DNA sequence: TGTGCCAGCAGTTTAATATCCGGGACAGGGTGGAATCAGCCCCAGCATTTT. Encoded protein: CASSLISGTGWNQPQHF.

The CDR3 DNA is TGCAGTGCTAGCCATGGACCCTTATTGAGCTATGGCTACACCTTC. The encoded protein is CSASHGPLLSYGYTF. The chain joins TRBV20-1 to TRBJ1-2, with D hard to call. Trimming pared 3 bases from V and 4 bases from J, leaving 18 bases between. The CDR3 is 15 amino acids. Germline V lookup: CDR1 DFQATT, CDR2 SNEGSKA (reference sequence).

This clonotype was counted only a few times. The chain is built from TRBV7-9 and TRBJ1-5, with 11 bases aligning to TRBD1. Germline V gene data show CDR1 as SEHNR and CDR2 as FQNEAQ (reference sequence). The ends lost 6 bases at V and 6 bases at J; junction bases unmatched: 13. This CDR3 is built from 17 residues. The CDR3 spells CASSLTVDRGLSQPQHF. DNA for the CDR3: TGTGCCAGCAGTCTTACGGTGGACAGGGGGCTAAGTCAGCCCCAGCATTTT.

The chain has TRBV5-1 and TRBJ2-5, with D possibly being TRBD2 (6 bases). Germline CDR1 is SGHRS and CDR2 is YFSETQ. This CDR3 is built from 15 residues. V was pared by 0 bases and J by 1 base, with 10 bases between. CDR3: CASSLVGSVQETQYF. Here the CDR3 DNA reads TGCGCCAGCAGCTTGGTCGGGAGCGTCCAAGAGACCCAGTACTTC.

The chain recombines TRBV12-3 or TRBV12-4 with TRBJ1-5, with a possible D match to TRBD1 (5 bases). The CDR3 loop spans 16 amino acids. V lost 5 bases to trimming and J lost 1 base, with 15 bases between them. As DNA, the CDR3 is TGTGCCAGCAGTCGGGGGAGTGGTATCAGCAATCAGCCCCAGCATTTT. Protein product: CASSRGSGISNQPQHF.

The chain uses TRBV11-2 and TRBJ1-5, with D perhaps matching TRBD1 (5 bases). V gave up 5 bases and J gave up 4 bases, with 9 bases separating them. The CDR3 covers 13 residues. Germline V gene sequence: CDR1 SGHAT, CDR2 FQNNGV. The CDR3 spells CASSPDINQPQHF. CDR3 nucleotide sequence: TGTGCCAGCAGCCCGGACATAAATCAGCCCCAGCATTTT.

This clonotype showed up many times. The chain employs TRBV2 and TRBJ2-5; 8 bases match TRBD2. This CDR3 spans 19 amino acids. J gave up 3 bases and V 7 bases, and 22 bases lay outside the gene matches. Germline V gives CDR1 SNHLY, CDR2 FYNNEI. This CDR3 is CASKSRDTGFTGGKETQYF. CDR3 coding DNA: TGTGCCAGCAAGTCCCGGGACACAGGGTTTACGGGAGGGAAAGAGACCCAGTACTTC.

This clonotype was counted only a few times. The chain employs TRBV5-1 and TRBJ1-2; perhaps TRBD1 as D (6 bases). This CDR3 has 15 residues. The V end was cut by 2 bases, the J end by 7 bases, with 18 bases between. CDR1 and CDR2 (germline): SGHRS, YFSETQ. CDR3 nucleotide sequence: TGCGCCAGCAGCTTCGGGAAAACAGGGACGGGTGGCTACACCTTC. Translation: CASSFGKTGTGGYTF.

Ten or more counts support this clonotype. V gene TRBV28 combines with J gene TRBJ2-7, with 9 bases fitting TRBD2. The germline CDR1 and CDR2 sequences are MDHEN and SYDVKM. The CDR3 totals 14 residues. The J segment lost 2 bases and the V segment lost 4 bases, leaving 3 bases of the junction unmatched. CDR3 amino acids: CASSSSGKTYEQYF. CDR3 nucleotide sequence: TGTGCCAGCAGTTCTAGCGGGAAGACCTACGAGCAGTACTTC.

This clonotype was counted ten times or more. The genes are TRBV20-1 and TRBJ2-7; the match to TRBD2 covers 10 bases. The V gene's germline CDR1 is DFQATT and CDR2 SNEGSKA (reference sequence). The CDR3 extends over 13 amino acids. The ends lost 5 bases at V and 7 bases at J; junction bases unmatched: 8. CDR3 region: CSAEGAGLAEQYF. The DNA for the CDR3 is TGCAGTGCTGAGGGGGCGGGACTAGCGGAGCAGTACTTC.

V gene TRBV27 combines with J gene TRBJ2-4, with TRBD1 as a possible D gene (5 bases). V was pared by 4 bases and J by 1 base, with 14 bases between. Germline CDR1 is MNHEY and CDR2 is SMNVEV (reference sequence). This CDR3 contains 16 residues. Written as DNA, the CDR3 is TGTGCCAGCAGTTCCACCGACAGTGCCGCCAAAAACATTCAGTACTTC. Protein sequence: CASSSTDSAAKNIQYF.

This clonotype has just a few counts. The chain recombines TRBV29-1 with TRBJ1-4; 9 nucleotides match TRBD1. V lost 6 bases, J lost 4 bases, and 3 bases stayed unmatched. The CDR3 has 13 residues. Germline V gives CDR1 SQVTM, CDR2 ANQGSEA. CDR3 coding DNA: TGCAGCGTCCGACAGGGGGGTAATGAAAAACTGTTTTTT. Its protein is CSVRQGGNEKLFF.

This clonotype came up many times. The rearrangement joins TRBV6-1 to TRBJ2-5; the D gene is possibly TRBD1 (6 bases). The V and J ends lost 5 bases and 2 bases respectively, with 6 bases between them. This CDR3 has 12 residues. In germline, CDR1 is MNHNS, CDR2 SASEGT. This chain's CDR3 is CASSRGQETQYF. DNA for the CDR3: TGTGCCAGCAGTAGGGGGCAAGAGACCCAGTACTTC.

This chain uses TRBV28 with TRBJ1-2; 11 positions match TRBD1. Germline loops: CDR1 MDHEN, CDR2 SYDVKM. This CDR3 comprises 16 residues. J gave up 4 bases and V 5 bases, and 9 bases lay outside the gene matches. The CDR3 nucleotides read TGTGCCAGCAGTGTATCCGGGACAGGGGGTTTCTATGGCTACACCTTC. This gives the protein CASSVSGTGGFYGYTF.

The rearrangement uses TRBV19 and TRBJ2-2; TRBD1 matches at 7 bases. Unmatched junction bases numbered 7, after V lost 4 bases and J lost 5 bases. The CDR3 sequence is 15 residues long. Germline V gene lookup returns CDR1 LNHDA and CDR2 SQIVND (reference sequence). The CDR3 region is CASSTRQGGTGELFF. Written as DNA, the CDR3 is TGTGCCAGTAGTACTCGACAGGGTGGGACCGGGGAGCTGTTTTTT.

DNA of the CDR3: TGTGCCAGCACCGAGGGAGGTAGCAATCAGCCCCAGCATTTT. It encodes CASTEGGSNQPQHF. The genes are TRBV3-1 and TRBJ1-5; D ambiguous. The CDR3 is 14 amino acids. V was trimmed by 7 bases and J by 0 bases, leaving 10 bases between them. The germline V gene has CDR1 LGHDT and CDR2 YNNKEL (reference sequence).

This clonotype occurred many times. This rearrangement joins TRBV2 to TRBJ1-1; no clear D. The V end lost 3 bases, the J end lost 10 bases, and 15 bases lay between the germline ends. Germline V CDR1 and CDR2: SNHLY, FYNNEI. The CDR3 contains 13 residues. CDR3 coding DNA: TGTGCCAGCAGTGACCAGCGAAGGTGGGGAGCTTTCTTT. Translating gives CASSDQRRWGAFF.